Following are 6 T cell receptor beta chains from one sample sequenced in a study of blood T cell repertoires in COVID-19. Libraries were prepared by immunoSEQ multiplex PCR; TCRdb keeps only in-frame clonotypes and omits some of them. Altogether 300,000 or so clones are present, roughly 86% being singletons, with the ten largest covering around 1.6%. The sample was peripheral blood. These receptors were collected from a woman between 50 and 59 years old with acute or convalescent COVID-19.

The J gene is TRBJ1-4, the V gene TRBV19; 11 nucleotides match TRBD1. V was pared by 5 bases and J by 8 bases, with 7 bases of the junction left unmatched. The CDR3 covers 15 residues. CDR1 is LNHDA and CDR2 is SQIVND in the germline V gene (reference sequence). CDR3 loop: CASSLRTGGEEKLFF. The CDR3 coding sequence is TGTGCCAGTAGTCTCAGGACAGGGGGCGAAGAAAAACTGTTTTTT.

This chain uses TRBV28 with TRBJ1-4, with D possibly matching TRBD1 (6 bases). CDR3 length: 17 residues. The germline V and J ends were trimmed by 6 bases and 3 bases, with 20 bases remaining between them. Looked up from germline, CDR1 is MDHEN and CDR2 is SYDVKM. The CDR3 here is CASSPGVGAGSNEKLFF. The CDR3 DNA reads TGTGCCAGCAGCCCCGGAGTGGGGGCCGGGTCTAATGAAAAACTGTTTTTT. Filled out from reference TRBV28 and TRBJ1-4, the complete variable domain reads DVKVTQSSRYLVKRTGEKVFLECVQDMDHENMFWYRQDPGLGLRLIYFSYDVKMKEKGDIPEGYSVSREKKERFSLILESASTNQTSMYLCASSPGVGAGSNEKLFFGSGTQLSVL.

This chain connects TRBV6-5 to TRBJ2-7, with 8 bases fitting TRBD1. Trimming took 2 bases from V and 7 from J; bases not matched to a gene: 7. This CDR3 is built from 14 residues. In germline, CDR1 is MNHEY, CDR2 SVGAGI. CDR3 amino acids: CASSYGQGAWEQYF. The CDR3 nucleotides are TGTGCCAGCAGTTACGGGCAGGGGGCCTGGGAGCAGTACTTC.

The chain couples TRBV10-3 to TRBJ2-1; 7 bases line up with TRBD2. In germline, CDR1 is ENHRY, CDR2 SYGVKD. The CDR3 is made up of 15 amino acids. The V and J ends lost 0 bases and 6 bases, in that order; junction bases with no gene match: 5. CDR3 coding DNA: TGTGCCATCAGTGAGTCGGGAGGGACTCTCAATGAGCAGTTCTTC. Translated: CAISESGGTLNEQFF.

The chain carries TRBV18 and TRBJ1-3; TRBD1 aligns across 7 bases. CDR1 and CDR2 from the germline V gene are KGHSH and LQKENI. The ends lost 6 bases at V and 4 bases at J; junction bases unmatched: 9. The CDR3 contains 15 residues. The DNA for the CDR3 is TGTGCCAGCTCGCCTACAGGGGACCCCGGAAACACCATATATTTT. Amino acids: CASSPTGDPGNTIYF.

The CDR3 DNA reads TGTGCCAGCAGCTTAGGGATACGGCAGGGGGAGGTCAAAAACATTCAGTACTTC. It is translated as CASSLGIRQGEVKNIQYF. This chain links TRBV7-2 with TRBJ2-4; a weak D match, TRBD1 (7 bases). V lost 1 base, J lost 3 bases, and 19 bases lay in between. Germline V gene lookup returns CDR1 SGHTA and CDR2 FQGNSA. The CDR3 loop spans 18 amino acids.